One sample yielded the 32 T cell receptor beta chains listed below, sequenced in a study of blood T cell repertoires in COVID-19. Data came from immunoSEQ multiplex PCR; TCRdb stores just in-frame clones and leaves some out. The sample carries about 140,000 clones, about 84% recorded once. The sequenced sample consisted of PBMCs or T cells enriched from blood (not recorded which). These TCRs come from a woman between 18 and 29 years old who had been exposed to COVID-19.

The chain employs TRBV27 and TRBJ2-4, with D tentatively TRBD1 (6 bases). The CDR3 covers 18 residues. V lost 1 base, J lost 0 bases, and 16 bases lay in between. Germline CDR1 and CDR2: MNHEY and SMNVEV (reference sequence). The CDR3 loop is CASSLFPGQPIAKNIQYF. For the CDR3, the DNA is TGTGCCAGCAGTTTATTTCCCGGACAGCCTATAGCCAAAAACATTCAGTACTTC.

The chain has TRBV7-6 and TRBJ2-7; D ambiguous. The V end was cut by 5 bases, the J end by 0 bases, with 8 bases between. CDR3 length equals 13 residues. Per germline, CDR1 SGHVS and CDR2 FNYEAQ. The CDR3 reads CASSVQNSYEQYF. CDR3 in DNA: TGTGCCAGCAGCGTCCAGAACTCCTACGAGCAGTACTTC.

This chain connects TRBV9 to TRBJ2-7; a possible D gene is TRBD1 (6 bases). Trimming left V 4 bases short and J 2 bases short, with 10 bases between. CDR1 and CDR2 (germline): SGDLS, YYNGEE. This CDR3 spans 13 amino acids. The CDR3 spells CASSTSGAYEQYF. In DNA form, the CDR3 reads TGTGCCAGCAGCACCTCAGGGGCCTACGAGCAGTACTTC.

This rearrangement joins TRBV6-5 to TRBJ2-1; TRBD1 matches 8 bases. Trimming at V came to 8 bases and at J to 2 bases, leaving 8 bases not matched to a gene. CDR3 length: 15 amino acids. The germline V gene has CDR1 MNHEY and CDR2 SVGAGI. This CDR3 reads CASSPTGDTYNEQFF. For the CDR3, the DNA is TGTGCCAGCTCACCGACAGGGGATACCTACAATGAGCAGTTCTTC.

Regarding this clone: The DNA is left out, because the CDR3 cannot be placed on it with certainty; the CDR3 is given as TCRdb lists it. This rearrangement joins TRBV28 to TRBJ1-2. The CDR3 totals 15 residues, both ends included. Germline assignment: CDR1 MDHEN and CDR2 SYDVKM. This CDR3 is CASSSSGLSNYGYTF.

This clone was detected only a few times. The V call is TRBV3-1 (or the pseudogene TRBV3-2), the J call TRBJ1-2, with D possibly TRBD1 on 5 matching bases. This CDR3 contains 16 residues. CDR1 and CDR2 from the germline V gene are LGHDT and YNNKEL (reference sequence). The ends were cut back, 0 bases at V and 8 bases at J, with 19 bases in the middle. CDR3 in amino acids: CASSQDARPVRGGYTF. CDR3 coding DNA: TGTGCCAGCAGCCAAGATGCCAGGCCGGTGCGGGGCGGCTACACCTTC.

The chain recombines TRBV14 with TRBJ1-3; D is ambiguous. Trimming pared 2 bases from V and 2 bases from J, leaving 16 bases between. Per the germline V gene, CDR1 is SGHDN and CDR2 is FVKESK. CDR3 size: 17 residues. The CDR3, as DNA: TGTGCCAGCAGCCAATCTCTCGGCGGGTCCGCTGGAAACACCATATATTTT. It is translated as CASSQSLGGSAGNTIYF. The full variable domain, completed using reference TRBV14 and TRBJ1-3, is EAGVTQFPSHSVIEKGQTVTLRCDPISGHDNLYWYRRVMGKEIKFLLHFVKESKQDESGMPNNRFLAERTGGTYSTLKVQPAELEDSGVYFCASSQSLGGSAGNTIYFGEGSWLTVV.

This chain uses TRBV27 with TRBJ2-5, with D uncertain. V was cut by 6 bases and J by 5 bases, with 7 bases left in between. The CDR3 contains 11 residues. Germline V gene lookup returns CDR1 MNHEY and CDR2 SMNVEV (reference sequence). The CDR3 DNA is TGTGCCAGCAGAACCGGGGAGACCCAGTACTTC. This encodes CASRTGETQYF.

This clone appeared a few times. This rearrangement joins TRBV11-3 to TRBJ2-1, with D possibly being TRBD2 (7 bases). V dropped 0 bases and J dropped 0 bases, with 15 bases sitting between them. Germline CDR1 and CDR2: SGHNT and YENEEA. The CDR3 covers 18 residues. The CDR3 DNA is TGTGCCAGCAGCTTAGATCAGGGAGGGACAAGCTCCTACAATGAGCAGTTCTTC. It is translated as CASSLDQGGTSSYNEQFF.

The J gene is TRBJ1-2, the V gene TRBV28; tentative D call: TRBD1 (5 bases). The CDR3 has 14 residues. CDR1 MDHEN and CDR2 SYDVKM come from the germline V gene. Trimming took 2 bases from V and 3 from J, leaving 10 bases between them. As DNA, the CDR3 is TGTGCCAGCAGTTTAGGGGGGAGTTACTATGGCTACACCTTC. It codes for CASSLGGSYYGYTF.

There are a few counts of this clone. The rearrangement uses TRBV4-2 and TRBJ2-1; 9 bases fit TRBD2. Germline assignment: CDR1 LGHNA and CDR2 YNFKEQ. This CDR3 comprises 15 residues. Trimming at V came to 1 base and at J to 10 bases, leaving 8 bases not matched to a gene. CDR3 residues: CASSQGLAEIREQFF. The CDR3 DNA is TGTGCCAGCAGCCAAGGACTAGCGGAGATAAGGGAGCAGTTCTTC.

This chain links TRBV28 with TRBJ1-5, with a tentative D call TRBD1 (6 bases). V was trimmed by 5 bases and J by 0 bases, leaving 14 bases between them. The germline gives CDR1 MDHEN, CDR2 SYDVKM. CDR3 length: 16 amino acids. The chain's CDR3 is CASSPTGLGSNQPQHF. DNA of the CDR3: TGTGCCAGCAGTCCAACAGGGTTGGGTAGCAATCAGCCCCAGCATTTT. The full variable domain, in which reference TRBV28 and TRBJ1-5 provide the parts outside the CDR3, is DVKVTQSSRYLVKRTGEKVFLECVQDMDHENMFWYRQDPGLGLRLIYFSYDVKMKEKGDIPEGYSVSREKKERFSLILESASTNQTSMYLCASSPTGLGSNQPQHFGDGTRLSIL.

This rearrangement joins TRBV4-3 to TRBJ2-2, with D possibly matching TRBD2 (6 bases). This CDR3 spans 16 amino acids. CDR1 LGHNA and CDR2 YSLEER come from the germline V gene. V lost 0 bases, J lost 3 bases, and 11 bases lay in between. CDR3 DNA sequence: TGCGCCAGCAGCCAAGATCGGGGGAGCTACACCGGGGAGCTGTTTTTT. Translating gives CASSQDRGSYTGELFF.

The CDR3 DNA reads TGTGCCAGCAGTTTCATCCGGGGGGACACTGAAGCTTTCTTT. Encoded protein: CASSFIRGDTEAFF. The V and J genes are TRBV28 and TRBJ1-1; D may be TRBD1 (5 bases). The CDR3 spans 14 residues. From germline, CDR1 is MDHEN and CDR2 SYDVKM. The V and J ends lost 3 bases and 3 bases respectively, with 11 bases between them.

The CDR3 here is CASSSAGGEYGYTF. The DNA for the CDR3 is TGTGCCAGCAGTTCTGCGGGGGGCGAGTATGGCTACACCTTC. This sequence joins TRBV28 and TRBJ1-2, with D perhaps matching TRBD1 (6 bases). V was shortened by 4 bases and J by 5 bases, with 14 bases between the two germline ends. This CDR3 is built from 14 residues. Germline CDR1 is MDHEN and CDR2 is SYDVKM.

This chain joins TRBV10-1 and TRBJ1-5; no clear D gene. V lost 3 bases and J 0 bases, leaving 3 bases between the germline ends. Germline values: CDR1 WNHNN, CDR2 SYGVQD (reference sequence). CDR3 size: 13 residues. CDR3 nucleotide sequence: TGCGCCAGCAGTGAATATAGCAATCAGCCCCAGCATTTT. Encoded protein: CASSEYSNQPQHF.

The rearrangement joins TRBV5-1 to TRBJ1-2; perhaps TRBD1 as D (6 bases). The germline CDR1 and CDR2 sequences are SGHRS and YFSETQ. Deletions cut 5 bases from V and 2 bases from J, with 7 bases between. This CDR3 spans 12 amino acids. The CDR3 region is CASSTGNYGYTF. CDR3 nucleotides: TGCGCCAGCAGTACAGGGAACTATGGCTACACCTTC.

This rearrangement joins TRBV27 to TRBJ2-1, with 15 bases lining up with TRBD2. This CDR3 has 15 residues. The germline CDR1 and CDR2 sequences are MNHEY and SMNVEV (reference sequence). V gave up 8 bases and J gave up 5 bases; unmatched junction bases: 4. CDR3 bases: TGTGCCAGCCGGACTAGCGGGAGGGCGAACAATGAGCAGTTCTTC. Protein sequence: CASRTSGRANNEQFF.

The chain combines TRBV11-1 with TRBJ2-1, with D uncertain. CDR3 length: 14 residues. The ends were cut back, 5 bases at V and 5 bases at J, with 13 bases in the middle. The germline CDR1 and CDR2 sequences are SGHAT and FQDESV (reference sequence). DNA for the CDR3: TGTGCCAGCAGCCCCGTAGAACTAAACAATGAGCAGTTCTTC. Translated, it gives CASSPVELNNEQFF. Full variable domain (missing parts from reference TRBV11-1 and TRBJ2-1): EAEVAQSPRYKITEKSQAVAFWCDPISGHATLYWYRQILGQGPELLVQFQDESVVDDSQLPKDRFSAERLKGVDSTLKIQPAELGDSAMYLCASSPVELNNEQFFGPGTRLTVL.

The gene calls are TRBV5-1 and TRBJ2-1; 7 positions match TRBD2. The germline V gene has CDR1 SGHRS and CDR2 YFSETQ. The CDR3 spans 15 residues. The junction had 9 bases not matched to a gene; V was cut back by 3 bases and J by 6 bases. The chain's CDR3 is CASSSTSPASNEQFF. Here the CDR3 DNA reads TGCGCCAGCAGCTCGACTAGCCCAGCGTCCAATGAGCAGTTCTTC.

V and J are TRBV6-2 or TRBV6-3 and TRBJ1-4; 7 positions agree with TRBD1. Germline V lookup: CDR1 MNHEY, CDR2 SVGEGT. This CDR3 spans 14 amino acids. Unmatched junction bases numbered 8, after V lost 5 bases and J lost 8 bases. CDR3 DNA sequence: TGTGCCAGCAGTGCGGGCAGGGGGTACGAAAAACTGTTTTTT. It is translated as CASSAGRGYEKLFF.

The V gene is TRBV3-1 (or the pseudogene TRBV3-2), the J gene TRBJ2-7; possibly TRBD1 for D (6 bases). Trimming stripped 4 bases from V and 7 bases from J, with 8 bases between. Per the germline V gene, CDR1 is LGHDT and CDR2 is YNNKEL (reference sequence). This CDR3 has 11 residues. CDR3 nucleotides: TGTGCCAGCAGCCTAACAGGGGAGCAGTACTTC. The encoded protein is CASSLTGEQYF.

The genes are TRBV18 and TRBJ1-1, with D possibly TRBD1 on 5 matching bases. Trimming shortened V by 1 base and J by 7 bases, and 7 bases separated the two germline ends. This CDR3 contains 12 residues. CDR1 KGHSH and CDR2 LQKENI come from the germline V gene. CDR3 DNA: TGTGCCAGCTCACCACGGAGGGGTGAAGCTTTCTTT. Translated: CASSPRRGEAFF.

The chain is built from TRBV2 and TRBJ1-5, with D hard to call. Germline V gene sequence: CDR1 SNHLY, CDR2 FYNNEI. CDR3 length: 15 residues. V shed 7 bases and J shed 1 base, with 14 bases lying between them. The CDR3 spells CASMRGNLSNQPQHF. The DNA for the CDR3 is TGTGCCAGCATGAGAGGGAATTTAAGCAATCAGCCCCAGCATTTT.

The chain joins TRBV19 to TRBJ1-4; the match to TRBD1 covers 8 bases. From germline, CDR1 is LNHDA and CDR2 SQIVND (reference sequence). This CDR3 region has 17 residues. J lost 4 bases, V lost 6 bases, and 13 bases had no gene match. CDR3 amino acids: CASRPRGGQGLNEKLFF. The CDR3, as DNA: TGTGCCAGTAGACCCCGAGGAGGACAGGGCCTTAATGAAAAACTGTTTTTT.

The V and J genes are TRBV18 and TRBJ2-3; 8 bases agree with TRBD1. This CDR3 has 16 amino acids. Germline assignment: CDR1 KGHSH and CDR2 LQKENI. After removal of 3 bases from V and 6 bases from J, the junction contained 11 bases not matched to a gene. CDR3 sequence (DNA): TGTGCCAGCTCACCGACAGGGGTCCCGATGGGGGATACGCAGTATTTT. Protein: CASSPTGVPMGDTQYF.

The rearrangement uses TRBV15 and TRBJ1-2; 11 bases are a match to TRBD1. V shed 0 bases and J 3 bases; nucleotides not matched to a gene: 18. Germline V gene lookup returns CDR1 LNHNV and CDR2 YYDKDF (reference sequence). The CDR3 totals 21 residues. CDR3 DNA sequence: TGTGCCACCAGCAGAGATAATGCATTGATCGGGAGGACAGGGGGCGACTATGGCTACACCTTC. Translated: CATSRDNALIGRTGGDYGYTF.

The genes are TRBV5-4 and TRBJ2-3; TRBD2 agrees at 8 bases. This CDR3 is built from 15 residues. Germline CDR1 SGHNT, CDR2 YYREEE (reference sequence). V shed 1 base, J shed 1 base, and the junction held 2 bases outside the gene matches. CDR3: CASSLSGGRTDTQYF. CDR3 bases: TGTGCCAGCAGCTTGAGCGGGGGCCGCACAGATACGCAGTATTTT.

The chain couples TRBV19 to TRBJ2-1; a possible D gene is TRBD2 (5 bases). This CDR3 contains 13 residues. Germline assignment: CDR1 LNHDA and CDR2 SQIVND (reference sequence). Trimming stripped 8 bases from V and 0 bases from J, with 8 bases between. The CDR3 bases are TGTGCCAGTGCGGAGGTCTCCTACAATGAGCAGTTCTTC. Amino acid sequence: CASAEVSYNEQFF.

The V and J genes are TRBV7-9 and TRBJ2-2; possible D gene TRBD2, 8 bases. V lost 4 bases and J lost 8, with 23 bases in between. The CDR3 is 17 residues long. CDR1 SEHNR and CDR2 FQNEAQ come from the germline V gene (reference sequence). The CDR3 sequence: CASSYPGGGARRGELFF. The DNA for the CDR3 is TGTGCCAGCAGCTACCCGGGAGGGGGCGCGAGGCGTGGGGAGCTGTTTTTT.

The chain joins TRBV5-6 to TRBJ2-5, with D possibly matching TRBD2 (6 bases). Trimming took 4 bases from V and 5 from J, leaving 12 bases between them. The CDR3 is 13 amino acids. Looked up from germline, CDR1 is SGHDT and CDR2 is YYEEEE. CDR3 coding DNA: TGTGCCAGCAGCCGCGCGGGACTCGAGACCCAGTACTTC. Encoded protein: CASSRAGLETQYF. The variable domain in full, with the rest retrieved from reference TRBV5-6 and TRBJ2-5, is DAGVTQSPTHLIKTRGQQVTLRCSPKSGHDTVSWYQQALGQGPQFIFQYYEEEERQRGNFPDRFSGHQFPNYSSELNVNALLLGDSALYLCASSRAGLETQYFGPGTRLLVL.

The sample holds a few counts of this clone. V is TRBV20-1 and J is TRBJ1-1; unclear D gene. The CDR3 has 11 amino acids. CDR1 is DFQATT, CDR2 SNEGSKA, per germline (reference sequence). Trimming left V 6 bases short and J 7 bases short, with 12 bases between. As DNA, the CDR3 is TGCAGTGCCACCCCAGAGGTTGAAGCTTTCTTT. Translated: CSATPEVEAFF.